These 27 T cell receptor beta chains came from one sample sequenced in a study of graft-versus-host responses after intestinal transplantation. This table comes from immunoSEQ multiplex PCR, and its TCRdb copy is limited to in-frame clones, with some not included. Of 57,000 or so clones listed, approximately 89% were seen once; the top ten hold 2.5% to 3%. The source material was PBMCs, sampled about 120 days after intestinal transplantation. The receptor source for this set is a human patient who received an intestinal transplant, so some T cells may come from the graft donor.

The V and J genes are TRBV21-1 and TRBJ1-3. TRBV21-1 counts as a pseudogene. The CDR3 has 14 amino acids. The CDR3 nucleotides are TGTGCCAGCAGCAAAGGTAGGCCCGGTAACACCATATATTTT. Its translation: CASSKGRPGNTIYF.

The V and J genes are TRBV28 and TRBJ2-3, with D possibly matching TRBD2 (7 bases). Trimming removed 2 bases from V and 1 base from J, with 16 bases in between. Germline assignment: CDR1 MDHEN and CDR2 SYDVKM. CDR3 size: 17 residues. The CDR3 sequence: CASSLIERGAGTDTQYF. For the CDR3, the DNA is TGTGCCAGCAGTTTAATCGAACGGGGGGCCGGCACAGATACGCAGTATTTT.

The V call is TRBV6-6, the J call TRBJ2-5; 13 positions match TRBD2. Germline V lookup: CDR1 MNHNY, CDR2 SVGAGI (reference sequence). Trimming at V came to 8 bases and at J to 7 bases, leaving 10 bases not matched to a gene. CDR3 size: 15 residues. The CDR3 sequence: CASRWTSGGVGTQYF. The CDR3 nucleotides are TGTGCCAGCCGCTGGACTAGCGGGGGTGTTGGGACCCAGTACTTC.

The chain employs TRBV28 and TRBJ2-7, with 10 bases that match TRBD1. From germline, CDR1 is MDHEN and CDR2 SYDVKM. The ends lost 6 bases at V and 4 bases at J; junction bases unmatched: 6. The CDR3 is 14 residues long. CDR3 coding DNA: TGTGCCAGCAGGGACGGGACAGGGGTTTACGAGCAGTACTTC. It specifies CASRDGTGVYEQYF.

The genes are TRBV10-3 and TRBJ2-1; D call uncertain. The CDR3 contains 12 residues. The germline gives CDR1 ENHRY, CDR2 SYGVKD. Between the trimmed V and J ends, which lost 3 bases and 8 bases, there was a span of 8 bases. CDR3 nucleotide sequence: TGTGCCATCAGTGACGCTTACCATGAGCAGTTCTTC. This encodes CAISDAYHEQFF.

The CDR3 sequence: CASSPESGRINNEQFF. The CDR3 nucleotides read TGTGCCAGCAGCCCCGAATCCGGGAGAATAAACAATGAGCAGTTCTTC. The chain joins TRBV14 to TRBJ2-1; D is possibly TRBD2 (6 bases). This CDR3 is 16 amino acids long. Deletions cut 4 bases from V and 5 bases from J, with 18 bases between. Per germline, CDR1 SGHDN and CDR2 FVKESK.

The CDR3 DNA is TGTGCCTGGAGTGTACCCGTAGGCCTGCCCGGGGAGCTGTTTTTT. It encodes CAWSVPVGLPGELFF. The genes are TRBV30 and TRBJ2-2, with no clear D. CDR3 length equals 15 residues. Trimming removed 0 bases at V and 6 bases at J, with 14 bases between. The germline CDR1 and CDR2 sequences are GTSNPN and SVGIG (reference sequence).

The V gene is TRBV2, the J gene TRBJ1-6; D is unclear. CDR3 length: 19 residues. Germline V gives CDR1 SNHLY, CDR2 FYNNEI. Trimming pared 7 bases from V and 0 bases from J, leaving 22 bases between. CDR3 sequence reads: CASIDGIYHLSSYNSPLHF. In DNA form, the CDR3 reads TGTGCCAGCATAGACGGAATCTACCACCTGAGCTCCTATAATTCACCCCTCCACTTT.

With regard to this clone: Other DNA variants within this sample encode the same CDR3. The genes are TRBV9 and TRBJ1-1, with D possibly being TRBD1 (5 bases). V lost 6 bases to trimming and J lost 1 base, with 16 bases between them. The length of the CDR3 is 15 residues. The germline V gene has CDR1 SGDLS and CDR2 YYNGEE. CDR3 sequence (DNA): TGTGCCAGCAACTCATCTGAGAGGGGGAACACTGAAGCTTTCTTT. It specifies CASNSSERGNTEAFF.

The V gene is TRBV7-9, the J gene TRBJ2-7; TRBD1 agrees at 7 bases. The CDR3 has 14 amino acids. With 3 bases clipped from V and 2 bases from J, the junction kept 4 bases outside the gene matches. Looked up from germline, CDR1 is SEHNR and CDR2 is FQNEAQ (reference sequence). The CDR3 here is CASSLTGSAYEQYF. CDR3 nucleotide sequence: TGTGCCAGCAGCTTGACAGGGTCAGCCTACGAGCAGTACTTC.

This rearrangement joins TRBV7-9 to TRBJ1-5, with 7 bases lining up with TRBD1. Trimming took 5 bases from V and 5 from J; bases not matched to a gene: 6. This CDR3 contains 14 residues. Germline CDR1 and CDR2: SEHNR and FQNEAQ (reference sequence). DNA of the CDR3: TGTGCCAGCAGCGAACAGGGGATTGATCAGCCCCAGCATTTT. The encoded protein is CASSEQGIDQPQHF.

In its sample, this clone was seen a few times. This sample also contains other DNA sequences that code for the same CDR3. The CDR3 coding sequence is TGCGCCAGCAGCGGGGCGGCGGGGGGTGTAGGAGATACGCAGTATTTT. This gives the protein CASSGAAGGVGDTQYF. J is TRBJ2-3 and V is TRBV5-1; 8 bases match TRBD2. The CDR3 sequence is 16 residues long. Germline V gene sequence: CDR1 SGHRS, CDR2 YFSETQ. J was trimmed by 5 bases and V by 4 bases; bases with no gene match: 12. Full variable domain (outside the CDR3, taken from reference TRBV5-1 and TRBJ2-3): KAGVTQTPRYLIKTRGQQVTLSCSPISGHRSVSWYQQTPGQGLQFLFEYFSETQRNKGNFPGRFSGRQFSNSRSEMNVSTLELGDSALYLCASSGAAGGVGDTQYFGPGTRLTVL.

Comments on this clone: The junction and the germline gene differ at one end; a read error may be behind it. The chain links TRBV27 to TRBJ2-2, with 13 bases that match TRBD2. Germline V lookup: CDR1 MNHEY, CDR2 SMNVEV (reference sequence). The length of the CDR3 is 16 residues. Here the CDR3 DNA reads TGTGCCAGCAGTCCCGGGACTAGCGGGAACTCCGGGGAGCTGTTTTTT. Protein: CASSPGTSGNSGELFF.

This chain links TRBV6-1 with TRBJ2-7, with 9 positions matching TRBD1. CDR3 length: 14 residues. The germline V gene has CDR1 MNHNS and CDR2 SASEGT. J lost 3 bases, V lost 7 bases, and 7 bases had no gene match. CDR3 protein: CASTLQGAFYEQYF. The CDR3, as DNA: TGTGCCAGCACCCTACAGGGGGCGTTCTACGAGCAGTACTTC.

The rearrangement joins TRBV29-1 to TRBJ1-4, with TRBD1 identical over 8 bases. CDR3 length equals 13 residues. V gave up 5 bases and J gave up 5 bases; unmatched junction bases: 4. From germline, CDR1 is SQVTM and CDR2 ANQGSEA. CDR3 loop: CSVRQGINEKLFF. The CDR3 coding sequence is TGCAGCGTTAGACAGGGGATCAATGAAAAACTGTTTTTT.

The chain recombines TRBV18 with TRBJ1-2; TRBD1 matches at 10 bases. Germline loops: CDR1 KGHSH, CDR2 LQKENI. CDR3 length equals 13 residues. V gave up 4 bases and J gave up 5 bases; unmatched junction bases: 1. The CDR3: CASSQGQGYGYTF. The DNA of the CDR3 is TGTGCCAGCTCACAGGGACAGGGGTATGGCTACACCTTC.

This sequence joins TRBV5-1 and TRBJ2-5, with 10 bases identical to TRBD1. The tail of the sequence fits TRBJ2-7 better, so the J call may be wrong. The CDR3 runs 14 residues. Germline lookup yields CDR1 SGHRS and CDR2 YFSETQ. CDR3 sequence reads: CASRNPGQGYEQYF. The CDR3 DNA reads as TGCGCCAGCAGGAATCCGGGACAGGGGTACGAGCAGTACTTC.

V gene TRBV18 combines with J gene TRBJ2-1, with 8 nucleotides matching TRBD2. The CDR3 is 16 residues long. CDR1 KGHSH and CDR2 LQKENI come from the germline V gene. J was trimmed by 7 bases and V by 3 bases; bases with no gene match: 11. CDR3 in amino acids: CASSPSSRAGGNEQFF. DNA for the CDR3: TGTGCCAGCTCACCTTCGTCTCGGGCGGGGGGTAATGAGCAGTTCTTC. Supplemented by reference TRBV18 and TRBJ2-1, the full variable domain reads NAGVMQNPRHLVRRRGQEARLRCSPMKGHSHVYWYRQLPEEGLKFMVYLQKENIIDESGMPKERFSAEFPKEGPSILRIQQVVRGDSAAYFCASSPSSRAGGNEQFFGPGTRLTVL.

V and J are TRBV7-9 and TRBJ2-7; the D is unclear. Germline lookup yields CDR1 SEHNR and CDR2 FQNEAQ (reference sequence). The CDR3 is made up of 14 amino acids. Trimming pared 3 bases from V and 0 bases from J, leaving 9 bases between. The CDR3 spells CASSFVGRSYEQYF. CDR3 in DNA: TGTGCCAGCAGCTTTGTGGGCCGCTCCTACGAGCAGTACTTC.

The chain has TRBV7-6 and TRBJ2-1, with D possibly called TRBD1 or TRBD2 (5 bases each). Germline-derived CDR1 and CDR2 are SGHVS and FNYEAQ. The CDR3 extends over 16 amino acids. Trimming shortened V by 5 bases and J by 2 bases, and 16 bases separated the two germline ends. In nucleotides, the CDR3 is TGTGCCAGCAGCCACTCCCCAGGGACCCCCTACAATGAGCAGTTCTTC. This codes for CASSHSPGTPYNEQFF.

The chain couples TRBV28 to TRBJ2-1, with 9 bases identical to TRBD2. CDR1 is MDHEN, CDR2 SYDVKM, per germline. This CDR3 spans 15 amino acids. V trimming: 7 bases; J trimming: 4 bases; junction bases outside the gene matches: 8. The CDR3 DNA reads TGTGCCAGCACACCTGGACTAGCGCCTTACAATGAGCAGTTCTTC. Its protein product is CASTPGLAPYNEQFF.

This chain connects TRBV5-4 to TRBJ2-1; D uncertain. The germline gives CDR1 SGHNT, CDR2 YYREEE (reference sequence). The CDR3 extends over 12 amino acids. The V end was cut by 3 bases, the J end by 10 bases, with 11 bases between. In DNA, the CDR3 is TGTGCCAGCAGCTCGATGGACGTGGAGCAGTTCTTC. Its translation is CASSSMDVEQFF. Full variable domain (remainder filled in from reference TRBV5-4 and TRBJ2-1): ETGVTQSPTHLIKTRGQQVTLRCSSQSGHNTVSWYQQALGQGPQFIFQYYREEENGRGNFPPRFSGLQFPNYSSELNVNALELDDSALYLCASSSMDVEQFFGPGTRLTVL.

The CDR3 bases are TGCGCCAGCAGCCCCTGGAGGGGGGGCCTCAATGAGCAGTTCTTC. Translating gives CASSPWRGGLNEQFF. The chain couples TRBV4-1 to TRBJ2-1; possibly TRBD2 for D (7 bases). The germline V and J ends were trimmed by 4 bases and 6 bases, with 16 bases remaining between them. CDR1 is MGHRA and CDR2 is YSYEKL in the germline V gene. The CDR3 extends over 15 amino acids.

The chain combines TRBV6-5 with TRBJ1-4, with D perhaps TRBD1 (5 bases). V was shortened by 2 bases and J by 3 bases, with 7 bases between the two germline ends. There are 14 residues in the CDR3. Germline CDR1 MNHEY, CDR2 SVGAGI. The CDR3 nucleotides read TGTGCCAGCAGTTACCAACAGGCTAATGAAAAACTGTTTTTT. It yields the protein CASSYQQANEKLFF.

The CDR3 is CASSLYGYTF. Written as DNA, the CDR3 is TGTGCCAGCAGTCTCTATGGCTACACCTTC. V and J are TRBV7-2 and TRBJ1-2, with D hard to call. CDR3 length: 10 amino acids. CDR1 SGHTA and CDR2 FQGNSA come from the germline V gene. Trimming left V 6 bases short and J 4 bases short, with 3 bases between.

This chain connects TRBV19 to TRBJ2-5, with 7 bases aligning to TRBD1. The end of the DNA aligns better with TRBJ2-7, so the J call may be wrong. Germline CDR1 is LNHDA and CDR2 is SQIVND (reference sequence). The CDR3 runs to 15 residues. The CDR3 here is CASSIDLGTAVEQYF. As DNA, the CDR3 is TGTGCCAGTAGTATAGATCTTGGGACAGCTGTCGAGCAGTACTTC.

This chain uses TRBV19 with TRBJ2-5; 12 bases match TRBD2. J gave up 5 bases and V 5 bases, and 9 bases lay outside the gene matches. This CDR3 has 16 residues. Germline CDR1 LNHDA, CDR2 SQIVND (reference sequence). CDR3: CASSPGTSGRWETQYF. The CDR3 DNA follows: TGTGCCAGTAGTCCCGGGACTAGCGGGCGGTGGGAGACCCAGTACTTC.